The 20 T cell receptor beta chains reported below all come from one sample, sequenced in a study of shared clonotypes between healthy human individuals. Assay: immunoSEQ multiplex PCR; the TCRdb copy retains only in-frame clones and omits some. The table records roughly 2.5 million clones, roughly 92% of them present only once. Sequencing was carried out using naive CD4+ T cells sorted from blood. The subset here: CD45RA+ positively selected. The source of these receptors is a man between 18 and 29 years old in good health.

This clone occurred once. The V call is TRBV25-1, the J call TRBJ1-1; D possibly corresponds to TRBD1 (5 bases). Per the germline V gene, CDR1 is MGHDK and CDR2 is SYGVNS. V gave up 2 bases and J gave up 4 bases, with 11 bases separating them. The CDR3 totals 14 residues. In DNA form, the CDR3 reads TGTGCCAGCAGTGAACAGGAAGGGGTCACTGAAGCTTTCTTT. This gives the protein CASSEQEGVTEAFF. The full variable domain, in which reference TRBV25-1 and TRBJ1-1 provide the parts outside the CDR3, is EADIYQTPRYLVIGTGKKITLECSQTMGHDKMYWYQQDPGMELHLIHYSYGVNSTEKGDLSSESTVSRIRTEHFPLTLESARPSHTSQYLCASSEQEGVTEAFFGQGTRLTVV.

The chain links TRBV30 to TRBJ2-3, with no clear D. The CDR3 spans 14 residues. Germline-derived CDR1 and CDR2 are GTSNPN and SVGIG (reference sequence). V lost 0 bases and J 1 base, leaving 8 bases between the germline ends. The CDR3 nucleotides are TGTGCCTGGAGTGTACGGAAGGGCACAGATACGCAGTATTTT. Amino acid sequence: CAWSVRKGTDTQYF.

V gene TRBV7-9 combines with J gene TRBJ2-7, with TRBD2 as a possible D gene (6 bases). The CDR3 is made up of 13 amino acids. Per the germline V gene, CDR1 is SEHNR and CDR2 is FQNEAQ (reference sequence). V lost 3 bases, J lost 5 bases, and 11 bases lay in between. This CDR3 reads CASSLNGRHEQYF. In nucleotides, the CDR3 is TGTGCCAGCAGCTTGAACGGGAGACACGAGCAGTACTTC.

On this clone itself: Additional DNA sequences in this sample encode the identical CDR3. The rearrangement links TRBV5-1 to TRBJ1-6, with a tentative D call TRBD1 (6 bases). The V end was cut by 4 bases, the J end by 0 bases, with 11 bases between. Per germline, CDR1 SGHRS and CDR2 YFSETQ. This CDR3 spans 16 amino acids. CDR3 in amino acids: CASSPDSSSYNSPLHF. DNA of the CDR3: TGCGCCAGCAGCCCGGACAGCAGCTCCTATAATTCACCCCTCCACTTT.

The chain carries TRBV10-1 and TRBJ2-5; the D gene is possibly TRBD1 (5 bases). The J call may be incorrect, as the DNA end agrees better with TRBJ2-7. CDR3 length: 14 residues. Germline V gives CDR1 WNHNN, CDR2 SYGVQD (reference sequence). The CDR3 sequence: CASSEARDFYEQYF. The DNA for the CDR3 is TGCGCCAGCAGTGAGGCCAGGGATTTCTACGAGCAGTACTTC.

This clone was found once. The V and J genes are TRBV19 and TRBJ2-1; the match to TRBD2 covers 13 bases. V shed 7 bases and J 8 bases; nucleotides not matched to a gene: 8. The CDR3 contains 15 residues. Germline loops: CDR1 LNHDA, CDR2 SQIVND (reference sequence). In DNA, the CDR3 is TGTGCCAGTAATCCGGGACTAGCGGGAATCTATGAGCAGTTCTTC. This sequence encodes CASNPGLAGIYEQFF.

The chain uses TRBV6-6 and TRBJ2-2; weak D call: TRBD1 (5 bases). V was clipped by 0 bases and J by 6 bases, with 11 bases between them. Germline V CDR1 and CDR2: MNHNY, SVGAGI (reference sequence). CDR3 length equals 15 residues. The CDR3 is CASSYSQGHPGELFF. CDR3 nucleotide sequence: TGTGCCAGCAGTTACTCCCAGGGCCACCCCGGGGAGCTGTTTTTT.

The chain's CDR3 is CASGPSSGGVNNEQFF. CDR3 bases: TGTGCTAGTGGCCCTTCTAGCGGGGGGGTCAACAATGAGCAGTTCTTC. This chain connects TRBV12-5 to TRBJ2-1; TRBD2 matches at 12 bases. J gave up 5 bases and V 6 bases, and 8 bases lay outside the gene matches. This CDR3 has 16 residues. Looked up from germline, CDR1 is LGHNT and CDR2 is FRNRAP.

In the case of this clone: Other DNA sequences in the sample encode the same CDR3. In DNA form, the CDR3 reads TGTGCCAGCAGTGAGGAGGGGTTTGAGCAGTTCTTC. Protein product: CASSEEGFEQFF. This chain links TRBV2 with TRBJ2-1, with a tentative D call TRBD2 (6 bases). From germline, CDR1 is SNHLY and CDR2 FYNNEI. V lost 3 bases to trimming and J lost 9 bases, with 9 bases between them. CDR3 length equals 12 residues.

The chain recombines TRBV27 with TRBJ1-4, with TRBD1 matching over 9 bases. The CDR3 is made up of 21 amino acids. In germline, CDR1 is MNHEY, CDR2 SMNVEV (reference sequence). Losses at the gene ends were 0 bases for V and 2 bases for J; bases not matched to a gene: 16. CDR3 sequence: CASSLSVLGTGRLYTNEKLFF. The CDR3 coding sequence is TGTGCCAGCAGTTTATCGGTATTAGGGACAGGGCGACTTTATACTAATGAAAAACTGTTTTTT.

The rearrangement joins TRBV11-1 to TRBJ1-2, with 7 bases identical to TRBD1. Germline CDR1 and CDR2: SGHAT and FQDESV (reference sequence). Trimming removed 4 bases from V and 6 bases from J; junction bases left unmatched: 5. This CDR3 comprises 13 residues. The chain's CDR3 is CASSSRTGDGYTF. The CDR3 DNA reads TGTGCCAGCAGCTCCAGGACAGGTGATGGCTACACCTTC. Drawing the rest from reference TRBV11-1 and TRBJ1-2, the complete variable domain is EAEVAQSPRYKITEKSQAVAFWCDPISGHATLYWYRQILGQGPELLVQFQDESVVDDSQLPKDRFSAERLKGVDSTLKIQPAELGDSAMYLCASSSRTGDGYTFGSGTRLTVV.

V is TRBV11-2 and J is TRBJ2-7; 15 positions agree with TRBD2. CDR1 and CDR2 from the germline V gene are SGHAT and FQNNGV. Unmatched junction bases numbered 8, after V lost 5 bases and J lost 6 bases. This CDR3 is 16 amino acids long. CDR3 nucleotides: TGTGCCAGCAGCCCGGGACTAGCGGGAGGACGCCGCGAGCAGTACTTC. Translating gives CASSPGLAGGRREQYF.

The chain uses TRBV5-1 and TRBJ2-3; TRBD2 matches 12 bases. This CDR3 has 16 amino acids. After removal of 4 bases from V and 4 bases from J, the junction contained 7 bases not matched to a gene. Germline V CDR1 and CDR2: SGHRS, YFSETQ. The CDR3 is CASSTLTSGSPDTQYF. In DNA form, the CDR3 reads TGCGCCAGCAGCACATTGACTAGCGGGAGCCCAGATACGCAGTATTTT.

This chain connects TRBV4-1 to TRBJ2-5; the match to TRBD2 covers 10 bases. Germline CDR1 reads MGHRA; CDR2 reads YSYEKL. V was clipped by 1 base and J by 5 bases; unmatched bases: 10. The CDR3 spans 17 residues. The CDR3 sequence is CASSQVQRLAGVETQYF. CDR3 DNA: TGCGCCAGCAGCCAAGTACAACGCCTAGCGGGGGTGGAGACCCAGTACTTC.

The CDR3 bases are TGTGCCAGCAGTGAAGAAGGGTTGGGTCAGCCCCAGCATTTT. This sequence encodes CASSEEGLGQPQHF. The rearrangement joins TRBV2 to TRBJ1-5; D gene uncertain. Looked up from germline, CDR1 is SNHLY and CDR2 is FYNNEI. Trimming shortened V by 1 base and J by 6 bases, and 10 bases separated the two germline ends. CDR3 size: 14 residues.

The chain uses TRBV5-1 and TRBJ1-6; D gene uncertain. V was pared by 5 bases and J by 0 bases, with 12 bases between. This CDR3 has 16 residues. In germline, CDR1 is SGHRS, CDR2 YFSETQ. For the CDR3, the DNA is TGCGCCAGCAGTCGAAATGGGAGCTCCTATAATTCACCCCTCCACTTT. Residues: CASSRNGSSYNSPLHF.

The genes are TRBV4-2 and TRBJ1-1, with D unclear. There are 16 residues in the CDR3. In germline, CDR1 is LGHNA, CDR2 YNFKEQ. Trimming shortened V by 1 base and J by 0 bases, and 12 bases separated the two germline ends. CDR3 protein: CASSQGYSSMNTEAFF. The CDR3 DNA follows: TGTGCCAGCAGCCAAGGGTACAGTAGTATGAACACTGAAGCTTTCTTT.

The gene calls are TRBV9 and TRBJ2-5; 14 nucleotides agree with TRBD2. Trimming removed 4 bases from V and 3 bases from J; junction bases left unmatched: 14. The germline CDR1 and CDR2 sequences are SGDLS and YYNGEE. The CDR3 has 19 amino acids. CDR3 protein: CASSPRPPTSGREEETQYF. The CDR3 nucleotides read TGTGCCAGCAGCCCCCGGCCCCCGACTAGCGGGAGGGAAGAAGAGACCCAGTACTTC.

The chain employs TRBV5-6 and TRBJ2-5; 7 bases line up with TRBD1. The DNA end is a closer match to TRBJ2-7, so the J assignment may be wrong. The CDR3 length is 15 residues. CDR1 is SGHDT, CDR2 YYEEEE, per germline. CDR3 sequence: CASSLSPQGIYEQYF. Here the CDR3 DNA reads TGTGCCAGCAGCTTGTCCCCACAGGGGATCTACGAGCAGTACTTC.

In its sample, this clone was seen once. The rearrangement joins TRBV10-2 to TRBJ2-1; 8 bases agree with TRBD2. J was trimmed by 5 bases and V by 3 bases; bases with no gene match: 12. The V gene's germline CDR1 is WSHSY and CDR2 SAAADI. The CDR3 totals 17 residues. CDR3 sequence: CASSENVGLAGNNEQFF. The CDR3 DNA sequence: TGCGCCAGCAGTGAAAACGTTGGGCTAGCGGGTAACAATGAGCAGTTCTTC.